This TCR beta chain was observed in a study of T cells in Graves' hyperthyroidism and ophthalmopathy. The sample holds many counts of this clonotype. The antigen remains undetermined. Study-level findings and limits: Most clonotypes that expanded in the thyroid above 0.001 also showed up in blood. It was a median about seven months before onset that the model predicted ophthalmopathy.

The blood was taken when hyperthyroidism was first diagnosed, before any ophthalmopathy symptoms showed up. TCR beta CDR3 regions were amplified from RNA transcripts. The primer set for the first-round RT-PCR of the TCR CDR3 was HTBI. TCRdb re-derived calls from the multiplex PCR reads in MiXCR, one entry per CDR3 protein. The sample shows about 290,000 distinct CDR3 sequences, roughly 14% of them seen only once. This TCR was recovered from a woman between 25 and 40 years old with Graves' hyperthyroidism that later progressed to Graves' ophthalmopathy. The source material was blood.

CDR3: CASSLNGETQYF. CDR3 sequence (DNA): TGCGCCAGCAGCTTGAATGGAGAGACCCAGTACTTC. This chain connects TRBV5-1 to TRBJ2-5, with D unresolved. CDR3 length: 12 residues. Germline CDR1 reads SGHRS; CDR2 reads YFSETQ. V was shortened by 1 base and J by 4 bases, with 5 bases between the two germline ends. The entire variable domain, with the rest obtained from reference TRBV5-1 and TRBJ2-5, is as follows: KAGVTQTPRYLIKTRGQQVTLSCSPISGHRSVSWYQQTPGQGLQFLFEYFSETQRNKGNFPGRFSGRQFSNSRSEMNVSTLELGDSALYLCASSLNGETQYFGPGTRLLVL.